The 4 T cell receptor beta chains in this list originate from one sample, sequenced in a study of long-term antiretroviral therapy in people with HIV. It was version v3.0 of the immunoSEQ assay that was run at survey level. Some clones are missing from TCRdb's copy, which holds only in-frame ones; the method was immunoSEQ multiplex PCR. Of nearly 20,000 clones in the sample, roughly 78% were seen once. This specimen was unsorted PBMCs, taken 0.2 years after starting antiretroviral therapy. The receptors were gathered from a woman aged 40 to 50 with HIV.

This clone came up once. Written as DNA, the CDR3 is TGTGCCAGCAGGGGACAGTCCTTGGGCTATGGCTACACCTTC. It specifies CASRGQSLGYGYTF. This chain connects TRBV6-1 to TRBJ1-2; 7 bases align to TRBD1. J gave up 4 bases and V 6 bases, and 8 bases lay outside the gene matches. Looked up from germline, CDR1 is MNHNS and CDR2 is SASEGT. This CDR3 is built from 14 residues.

V and J are TRBV7-2 and TRBJ2-5; the D gene is possibly TRBD2 (5 bases). From germline, CDR1 is SGHTA and CDR2 FQGNSA. This CDR3 is built from 16 residues. Trimming removed 4 bases from V and 7 bases from J, with 22 bases in between. In DNA form, the CDR3 reads TGTGCCAGCAGCTCCCCGGCAGGACTGGTCCTTGGGACCCAGTACTTC. Protein product: CASSSPAGLVLGTQYF.

Points on this clone: Germline and junction disagree at one end, which may indicate a read error. The rearrangement uses TRBV6-1 and TRBJ1-6; D remains unclear. Germline CDR1 reads MNHNS; CDR2 reads SASEGT. CDR3 length equals 13 residues. CDR3 DNA sequence: TGTGCCAGCAGGGAAGGAAGGCATTCACCCCTCCACTTT. It encodes CASREGRHSPLHF.

This chain joins TRBV2 and TRBJ1-1; D unresolved. The CDR3 length is 15 residues. V lost 0 bases and J 0 bases, leaving 8 bases between the germline ends. Germline V lookup: CDR1 SNHLY, CDR2 FYNNEI. The CDR3 bases are TGTGCCAGCAGTGAAGCGGAGGCTTTGAACACTGAAGCTTTCTTT. This translates into CASSEAEALNTEAFF.